The sequence of this TCR beta chain was determined in a study of blood T cells in healthy people across ages. Study findings and constraints: Age advanced and TCR beta diversity per million T cells fell, roughly linearly.

Alongside a J-beta primer mix, a sample-barcoded 5' primer served in a second PCR lasting roughly 6 to 11 cycles. TCRdb redid the calling of the 5' RACE reads with MiXCR, one entry per CDR3 protein. The data hold 730,000 or so distinct CDR3 sequences, with less than 45% observed a single time. Germline CDR1 reads SGHTA; CDR2 reads FQGNSA. CDR3 length: 14 amino acids. This clonotype was counted once. No antigen is known for it. Material: blood. The chain combines TRBV7-2 with TRBJ2-4; either TRBD1 or TRBD2 may fit D (6 bases each). Matching the DNA end better, TRBJ2-7 makes the J call doubtful. The sequence was collected from an elderly man in good health. CDR3 nucleotides: TGTGCCAGCAACCTAGCGAGGGGGGACTACGAGCAGTACTTC. Its translation: CASNLARGDYEQYF.